The 25 T cell receptor beta chains in this list originate from one sample, sequenced in a study of spatial heterogeneity in lung cancer (dated by TCRdb to between 2018 and 2021). General conclusions and limits of the study: The tumor nonsynonymous mutation count correlated with the number of expanded intratumoral alpha and beta TCRs.

These TCRs are of unknown antigen specificity. The library came from 5' RACE. The sequencing machine was a NextSeq 500. Clones were called with MiXCR by TCRdb after fastp trimmed the public reads at Q25, and only in-frame beta chains were retained. Every entry covers one CDR3 protein and lists the most common genes and DNA from its rows. This sample is represented by 1,700 or so distinct CDR3 sequences; approximately 4.6% of them were singletons. The ten largest clonotypes hold 29% of the sample. The time point label for this specimen denotes: sample taken at primary tumor resection. This material consisted of lung tumor tissue, taken at surgery. The receptors were sampled from a male donor with early-stage non-small cell lung cancer.

By share, this clonotype ranks as medium-sized. This chain connects TRBV20-1 to TRBJ2-7, with D tentatively TRBD2 (5 bases). This CDR3 spans 11 amino acids. V was shortened by 2 bases and J by 6 bases, with 8 bases between the two germline ends. Germline CDR1 and CDR2: DFQATT and SNEGSKA (reference sequence). The chain's CDR3 is CSARSGVEQYF. CDR3 bases: TGCAGTGCTAGATCCGGGGTCGAGCAGTACTTC.

This clonotype is deemed medium-sized. The V gene is TRBV24-1, the J gene TRBJ2-5, with D tentatively TRBD1 (5 bases). This CDR3 spans 13 amino acids. Germline CDR1 KGHDR, CDR2 SFDVKD. Trimming stripped 6 bases from V and 7 bases from J, with 14 bases between. The CDR3 spells CATSSGNSWTQYF. CDR3 nucleotide sequence: TGTGCCACCAGTTCAGGGAATTCGTGGACCCAGTACTTC.

This clonotype is medium-sized in the sample. Written as DNA, the CDR3 is TGCAGTGCTAGAGTAATTGGAGGGGGTGGGCCAGAGACCCAGTACTTC. Translation gives CSARVIGGGGPETQYF. The J gene is TRBJ2-5, the V gene TRBV20-1; possibly TRBD1 or TRBD2 for D (6 bases each). The CDR3 sequence is 16 residues long. V lost 1 base and J lost 4, with 19 bases in between. The V gene's germline CDR1 is DFQATT and CDR2 SNEGSKA (reference sequence).

This clonotype ranks as medium-sized. The V and J genes are TRBV14 and TRBJ2-3; D unclear. CDR1 and CDR2 from the germline V gene are SGHDN and FVKESK. This CDR3 is built from 15 residues. V was clipped by 1 base and J by 3 bases, with 11 bases between them. The CDR3 region has the DNA TGTGCCAGCAGCCAAGTCATGGCTCGGACAGATACGCAGTATTTT. The encoded protein is CASSQVMARTDTQYF.

The CDR3 loop is CASSPGLAGVGPKKNIQYF. CDR3 DNA sequence: TGTGCCAGCAGTCCGGGACTAGCGGGAGTGGGTCCCAAAAAAAACATTCAGTACTTC. The chain couples TRBV12-3 or TRBV12-4 to TRBJ2-4; 14 bases are a match to TRBD2. This CDR3 contains 19 residues. With V trimmed by 5 bases and J by 4 bases, 13 bases remained unmatched.

By share, this clonotype ranks as medium-sized. V is TRBV5-4 and J is TRBJ2-1; TRBD2 matches at 7 bases. The CDR3 extends over 14 amino acids. V was clipped by 1 base and J by 4 bases; unmatched bases: 2. CDR1 SGHNT and CDR2 YYREEE come from the germline V gene (reference sequence). This CDR3 is CASSLMGLYNEQFF. CDR3 bases: TGTGCCAGCAGCTTGATGGGACTATACAATGAGCAGTTCTTC.

Judged by abundance, this clonotype is medium-sized (0.01 to 0.1%). This chain links TRBV29-1 with TRBJ2-7; tentative D call: TRBD1 (6 bases). This CDR3 has 12 residues. Per germline, CDR1 SQVTM and CDR2 ANQGSEA. The V and J ends lost 3 bases and 7 bases respectively, with 13 bases between them. The CDR3 DNA reads TGCAGCGTTGAGGGCCAGGGGATAGAGCAGTACTTC. Amino acids: CSVEGQGIEQYF.

Relative to its sample, this clonotype is medium-sized. V is TRBV24-1 and J is TRBJ1-2; D remains unclear. The V end was cut by 2 bases, the J end by 8 bases, with 11 bases between. This CDR3 region has 13 residues. Germline V lookup: CDR1 KGHDR, CDR2 SFDVKD. In nucleotides, the CDR3 is TGTGCCACCAGTGATTCCGAGGTCGGCGGCTACACCTTC. The encoded protein is CATSDSEVGGYTF.

By frequency in the sample, this clonotype is medium-sized. The chain links TRBV20-1 to TRBJ2-7; 7 positions agree with TRBD2. The J segment lost 2 bases and the V segment lost 1 base, leaving 5 bases of the junction unmatched. Germline values: CDR1 DFQATT, CDR2 SNEGSKA (reference sequence). The CDR3 is 14 amino acids. The DNA of the CDR3 is TGCAGTGCTAGAGGAGATGCGGGAGCCTACGAGCAGTACTTC. Protein sequence: CSARGDAGAYEQYF.

This clonotype was seen at least ten times. The chain carries TRBV4-2 and TRBJ2-3, with TRBD2 as a possible D gene (5 bases). The CDR3 runs 14 residues. Trimming removed 6 bases from V and 2 bases from J, with 12 bases in between. CDR1 and CDR2 from the germline V gene are LGHNA and YNFKEQ. The CDR3 protein is CASRKEAPTDTQYF. The CDR3 coding sequence is TGTGCCAGCAGAAAGGAGGCTCCCACAGATACGCAGTATTTT.

Within the sample, this clonotype is medium-sized. This chain joins TRBV3-1 and TRBJ2-4; no reliable D call. Trimming removed 3 bases at V and 7 bases at J, with 13 bases between. CDR3 size: 14 residues. Germline V gene lookup returns CDR1 LGHDT and CDR2 YNNKEL (reference sequence). CDR3 bases: TGTGCCAGCAGCCATGAGTTGGACCGGAACATTCAGTACTTC. Protein: CASSHELDRNIQYF. Full variable domain (remainder filled in from reference TRBV3-1 and TRBJ2-4): DTAVSQTPKYLVTQMGNDKSIKCEQNLGHDTMYWYKQDSKKFLKIMFSYNNKELIINETVPNRFSPKSPDKAHLNLHINSLELGDSAVYFCASSHELDRNIQYFGAGTRLSVL.

Sample share makes this clonotype large. The V gene is TRBV9, the J gene TRBJ2-7; 9 bases align to TRBD1. Losses at the gene ends were 3 bases for V and 7 bases for J; bases not matched to a gene: 8. Per the germline V gene, CDR1 is SGDLS and CDR2 is YYNGEE. The CDR3 contains 14 residues. CDR3 residues: CASSGGQGTGEQYF. CDR3 nucleotide sequence: TGTGCCAGCAGCGGTGGACAGGGGACGGGGGAGCAGTACTTC.

By proportion, this clonotype is medium-sized. The chain joins TRBV6-2 or TRBV6-3 to TRBJ2-2; D possibly matches TRBD1 or TRBD2 (5 bases each). Germline V CDR1 and CDR2: MNHEY, SVGEGT. V gave up 4 bases and J gave up 4 bases, with 7 bases separating them. The CDR3 is 13 residues long. The chain's CDR3 is CASSSGGTGELFF. The CDR3 DNA is TGTGCCAGCAGTTCTGGGGGCACCGGGGAGCTGTTTTTT.

This clonotype is termed medium-sized. The gene calls are TRBV13 and TRBJ1-4; unclear D gene. The CDR3 contains 15 residues. Germline CDR1 PRHDT, CDR2 FYEKMQ (reference sequence). Trimming removed 3 bases at V and 6 bases at J, with 14 bases between. DNA for the CDR3: TGTGCCAGCAGCTTCTTTGGGATCGTGGATGAAAAACTGTTTTTT. This codes for CASSFFGIVDEKLFF.

This clonotype is categorized as medium-sized. V usage is TRBV4-1 and J usage is TRBJ2-3, with D unresolved. Germline-derived CDR1 and CDR2 are MGHRA and YSYEKL. Trimming left V 0 bases short and J 6 bases short, with 7 bases between. This CDR3 has 13 residues. CDR3 region: CASSQDHQDTQYF. The DNA of the CDR3 is TGCGCCAGCAGCCAAGATCACCAGGATACGCAGTATTTT.

At least ten counts were recorded for this clonotype. V and J are TRBV3-1 and TRBJ2-1, with TRBD2 matching 16 bases. Germline V gives CDR1 LGHDT, CDR2 YNNKEL (reference sequence). The CDR3 has 23 residues. V was clipped by 4 bases and J by 0 bases; unmatched bases: 18. CDR3 sequence reads: CASSPGRVVIGTSGRDSYNEQFF. The CDR3 DNA reads TGTGCCAGCAGCCCTGGGCGAGTGGTAATCGGGACTAGCGGGAGGGACTCCTACAATGAGCAGTTCTTC.

By share, this clonotype counts as medium-sized (0.01 to 0.1%). The chain is built from TRBV7-8 and TRBJ1-2; 7 positions match TRBD1. The CDR3 is 13 residues long. Looked up from germline, CDR1 is SGHVS and CDR2 is FQNEAQ. With 5 bases clipped from V and 7 bases from J, the junction kept 7 bases outside the gene matches. The CDR3 DNA follows: TGTGCCAGCAGCGTTACACAGGGGACTGGCTACACCTTC. This gives the protein CASSVTQGTGYTF.

This clonotype was detected ten times or more. The chain links TRBV12-3 or TRBV12-4 to TRBJ1-2; D might be TRBD1 (5 bases). The CDR3 consists of 16 residues. Trimming cost V 4 bases and J 2 bases, with 17 bases left between them. CDR3 loop: CASSSGRLYTNYGYTF. The CDR3, as DNA: TGTGCCAGCAGTTCGGGACGGTTATACACAAACTATGGCTACACCTTC.

This clonotype is judged medium-sized (0.01 to 0.1%). The J gene is TRBJ2-2, the V gene TRBV7-2; maybe TRBD2 (5 bases). Germline-derived CDR1 and CDR2 are SGHTA and FQGNSA. CDR3 size: 13 residues. Trimming removed 0 bases from V and 7 bases from J, with 6 bases in between. The chain's CDR3 is CASSLARVGELFF. DNA for the CDR3: TGTGCCAGCAGCTTAGCGAGGGTCGGGGAGCTGTTTTTT.

This clonotype counts as medium-sized. For the CDR3, the DNA is TGTGCCAGCAGCTTTACTAGCGGGGGGCCAGAGACCCAGTACTTC. It codes for CASSFTSGGPETQYF. V usage is TRBV7-9 and J usage is TRBJ2-5; 12 bases fit TRBD2. Germline V gene data show CDR1 as SEHNR and CDR2 as FQNEAQ (reference sequence). The V gene end was trimmed by 3 bases and the J gene end by 4 bases; junction bases not matched to a gene: 3. This CDR3 is 15 amino acids long.

This clonotype was found a few times. V gene TRBV29-1 combines with J gene TRBJ2-3; 8 bases line up with TRBD1. Germline CDR1 SQVTM, CDR2 ANQGSEA. The V gene end was trimmed by 3 bases and the J gene end by 5 bases; junction bases not matched to a gene: 10. The CDR3 consists of 15 residues. Here the CDR3 reads CSVELGQGHVDTQYF. The CDR3 DNA is TGCAGCGTTGAGTTAGGACAGGGACACGTAGATACGCAGTATTTT.

This clonotype is medium-sized in the sample. V usage is TRBV28 and J usage is TRBJ2-6; 7 nucleotides match TRBD1. Germline-derived CDR1 and CDR2 are MDHEN and SYDVKM. The CDR3 length is 15 residues. J was trimmed by 2 bases and V by 4 bases; bases with no gene match: 2. The CDR3, as DNA: TGTGCCAGCAGTTCTACAGGGGCTGGGGCCAACGTCCTGACTTTC. It is translated as CASSSTGAGANVLTF.

In this sample, this clonotype is medium-sized. The chain has TRBV20-1 and TRBJ1-3, with D possibly TRBD1 on 5 matching bases. Looked up from germline, CDR1 is DFQATT and CDR2 is SNEGSKA (reference sequence). The CDR3 totals 17 residues. Trimming removed 6 bases from V and 3 bases from J, with 24 bases in between. CDR3 sequence: CSARTMAGEGSGNTIYF. DNA of the CDR3: TGCAGTGCCCGAACGATGGCGGGGGAAGGTAGTGGAAACACCATATATTTT.

Relative to its sample, this clonotype is medium-sized. This CDR3 reads CASSPPVVTEAFF. The CDR3 DNA reads as TGTGCCAGCAGTCCCCCGGTCGTTACTGAAGCTTTCTTT. The chain employs TRBV28 and TRBJ1-1; no reliable D call. The ends were cut back, 5 bases at V and 5 bases at J, with 12 bases in the middle. Germline V gives CDR1 MDHEN, CDR2 SYDVKM. The CDR3 covers 13 residues.

This clonotype is labeled as large. The chain links TRBV7-8 to TRBJ1-1; 9 bases fit TRBD1. The trim removed 5 bases at V and 0 bases at J, leaving 7 bases unmatched. Germline CDR1 SGHVS, CDR2 FQNEAQ. The CDR3 has 16 amino acids. CDR3 DNA: TGTGCCAGCAGCCCTAGGGGGGACAGGGTGAACACTGAAGCTTTCTTT. It specifies CASSPRGDRVNTEAFF. Full variable domain (rest looked up from reference TRBV7-8 and TRBJ1-1): GAGVSQSPRYKVAKRGQDVALRCDPISGHVSLFWYQQALGQGPEFLTYFQNEAQLDKSGLPSDRFFAERPEGSVSTLKIQRTQQEDSAVYLCASSPRGDRVNTEAFFGQGTRLTVV.